This T cell receptor beta chain was documented in a study of technical replicates of blood from four donors. On this clone itself: Mismatch with germline at one junction end may stem from a read error.

TCRdb keeps only in-frame clones here, not all; method: immunoSEQ multiplex PCR. The sample records about 57,000 clones, about 93% being singletons. The germline CDR1 and CDR2 sequences are SGDLS and YYNGEE. The CDR3 spans 13 residues. The sample taken for sequencing was PBMCs. This TCR derives from a human donor in good health. Some clones in this sample may be carry-over from other donors' samples. The chain joins TRBV9 to TRBJ1-1; tentative D call: TRBD1 (5 bases). This CDR3 is CASSGRANSEAFF. DNA of the CDR3: TGTGCCAGCAGCGGCAGGGCGAACTCTGAAGCTTTCTTT. Using reference TRBV9 and TRBJ1-1 for the parts outside the CDR3, the full variable domain is DSGVTQTPKHLITATGQRVTLRCSPRSGDLSVYWYQQSLDQGLQFLIQYYNGEERAKGNILERFSAQQFPDLHSELNLSSLELGDSALYFCASSGRANSEAFFGQGTRLTVV.